The TCR beta chain described here comes from a study of T cells in Graves' hyperthyroidism and ophthalmopathy. Study outcomes and limitations: With a median lead of about 6.9 months before onset, the model predicted ophthalmopathy.

On this clonotype itself: What it recognizes is unknown.

RNA transcripts yielded amplified TCR beta CDR3 regions. First-round RT-PCR of the TCR CDR3 relied on the HTBI primer set. One entry per CDR3 protein results from TCRdb running MiXCR on the multiplex PCR reads. The data show about 660,000 distinct CDR3 sequences, less than 45% seen once. The CDR3 loop spans 16 amino acids. CDR1 is SGDLS, CDR2 YYNGEE, per germline. With V trimmed by 6 bases and J by 0 bases, 9 bases remained unmatched. The chain carries TRBV9 and TRBJ1-3, with 7 bases matching TRBD1. The specimen was peripheral blood or thyroid tissue (not recorded which). This clonotype was obtained from an adult man with Graves' disease, either hyperthyroidism or ophthalmopathy (not recorded which). CDR3 sequence (DNA): TGTGCCAGCACCTTAACAGGGGTCTTCTCTGGAAACACCATATATTTT. Residues: CASTLTGVFSGNTIYF.